This T cell receptor beta chain was profiled in a study of shared clonotypes between healthy human individuals. The trim removed 3 bases at V and 6 bases at J, leaving 7 bases unmatched. Germline V gene lookup returns CDR1 SGHVS and CDR2 FQNEAQ. This CDR3 is built from 15 residues. Partitioning of CD4+ cells yielded a CD45RA+ naive subset and a CD45RA-negative memory subset. In the original analysis: From ImmunoSEQ came sequences covering only the junction and carrying no quality scores, so filtering differed. Measured with immunoSEQ multiplex PCR; TCRdb has only the in-frame clones, and not every one. Clone size and the V and J calls come from that table; the DNA yielded D and trimming. The repertoire holds more than 2,000,000 clones, with about 92% as singletons.

The chain combines TRBV7-8 with TRBJ2-7; 11 positions agree with TRBD2. The specimen was naive CD4+ T cells sorted from blood. The subset: CD45RA+ positively selected. The clonotype was recovered from a man aged 18 to 35 in good health. The CDR3 is CASSLVTSGNSEQYF. The CDR3 DNA reads as TGTGCCAGCAGCTTGGTGACTAGCGGGAACAGCGAGCAGTACTTC.